Here is one TCR beta chain with its context. What it binds is not known. These data belong to a study of cytomegalovirus exposure and HLA in healthy donors. Primers included in the PCR were 60 Vbeta and 13 Jbeta primers. The table came from immunoSEQ multiplex PCR; TCRdb's copy has only in-frame clones and leaves some out. The table shows 90,000 to 150,000 clones, with about 75% occurring only once. J gave up 6 bases and V 2 bases, and 5 bases lay outside the gene matches. CDR3 length: 14 residues. Looked up from germline, CDR1 is SGHKS and CDR2 is YYEKEE (reference sequence). Study-level points and caveats: According to a later analysis, donors in an Asian-associated ancestry cluster reportedly had fewer N-insertions than the roughly 670-donor mean. Analysis was carried out at a later point, and it linked a missense DCLRE1C variant to TCR beta V- and J-gene trimming. It is likely that the observed cluster of highly shared sequence variants was a sequencing artifact.

Sequenced material: PBMCs. This receptor was obtained from a woman in her thirties or forties in good health and CMV-seropositive. The chain joins TRBV5-5 to TRBJ1-5, with TRBD1 matching over 7 bases. The CDR3: CASSFRGESQPQHF. The CDR3 region has the DNA TGTGCCAGCAGCTTCAGGGGGGAATCTCAGCCCCAGCATTTT.